The clone carrying this TCR beta chain was counted at least ten times. TCR beta CDR3 regions were amplified from RNA transcripts. The HTBI primer set was used in a first-round RT-PCR of the TCR CDR3. Via MiXCR, TCRdb re-called the multiplex PCR reads, giving one row per CDR3 protein. The repertoire holds a few hundred thousand distinct CDR3 sequences, with less than 25% as singletons. The data are from a study of T cells in Graves' hyperthyroidism and ophthalmopathy. CDR3 size: 18 residues. V was cut by 5 bases and J by 3 bases, with 22 bases left in between. Germline V gives CDR1 SGHVS, CDR2 FNYEAQ. Across 18 months, stable Graves' hyperthyroidism was marked by no progression to ophthalmopathy. Out of approximately 9.9 ml of fresh peripheral blood came the PBMCs.

Sequenced input: blood. V and J are TRBV7-6 and TRBJ2-2; D is unclear. The clonotype comes from a man aged 18-30 years with Graves' hyperthyroidism. The CDR3 here is CASSERLLVGLDTGELFF. The CDR3 region has the DNA TGTGCCAGCAGCGAAAGACTTCTCGTGGGCCTAGACACCGGGGAGCTGTTTTTT.